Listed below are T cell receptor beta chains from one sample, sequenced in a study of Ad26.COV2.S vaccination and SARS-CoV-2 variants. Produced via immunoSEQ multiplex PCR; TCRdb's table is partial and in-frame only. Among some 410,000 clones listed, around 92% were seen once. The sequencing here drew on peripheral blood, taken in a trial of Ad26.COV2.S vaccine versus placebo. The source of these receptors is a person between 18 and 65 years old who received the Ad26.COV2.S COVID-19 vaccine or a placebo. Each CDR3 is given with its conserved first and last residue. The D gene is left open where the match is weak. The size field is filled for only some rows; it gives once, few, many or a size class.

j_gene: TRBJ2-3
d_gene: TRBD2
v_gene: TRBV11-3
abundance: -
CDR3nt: TGTGCCAGCAGCAAGGCGGGGGGGCTCACAGATACGCAGTATTTT
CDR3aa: CASSKAGGLTDTQYF

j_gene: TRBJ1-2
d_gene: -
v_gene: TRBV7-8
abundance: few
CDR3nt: TGTGCCAGCAGCTTAGCGGGCCGGGGGCAGGGCTACACCTTC
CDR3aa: CASSLAGRGQGYTF

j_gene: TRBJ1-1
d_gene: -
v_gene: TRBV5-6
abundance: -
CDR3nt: TGTGCCAGCAGCTTGGATTATCGAGTAAGACAGTTCAATACTGAAGCTTTCTTT
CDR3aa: CASSLDYRVRQFNTEAFF

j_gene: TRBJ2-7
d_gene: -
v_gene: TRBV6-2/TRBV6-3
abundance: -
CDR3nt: TGTGCCAGCAGTTACTCTGGGAGCCCCAACGAGCAGTACTTC
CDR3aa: CASSYSGSPNEQYF

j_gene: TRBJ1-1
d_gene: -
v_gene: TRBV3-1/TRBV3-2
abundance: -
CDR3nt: TGTGCCAGCAGCCAGGGGGCGTTGGACACTGAAGCTTTCTTT
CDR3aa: CASSQGALDTEAFF

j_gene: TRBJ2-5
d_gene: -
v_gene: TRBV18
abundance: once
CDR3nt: TGTGCCAGCTCAGGACAGCAAGAGACCCAGTACTTC
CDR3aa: CASSGQQETQYF

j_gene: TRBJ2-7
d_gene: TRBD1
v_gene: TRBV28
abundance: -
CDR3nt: TGTGCCAGCACCCCCCCGGGACAGTCCTACGAGCAGTACTTC
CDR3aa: CASTPPGQSYEQYF

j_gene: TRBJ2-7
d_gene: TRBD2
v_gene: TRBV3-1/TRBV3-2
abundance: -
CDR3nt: TGTGCCAGCAGCCAGCCTCAGGAGCGGGGGACCACCTACGAGCAGTACTTC
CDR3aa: CASSQPQERGTTYEQYF

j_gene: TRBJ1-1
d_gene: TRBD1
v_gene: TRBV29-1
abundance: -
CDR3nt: TGCAGCGAAAACAGGGGAGACACTGAAGCTTTCTTT
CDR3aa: CSENRGDTEAFF

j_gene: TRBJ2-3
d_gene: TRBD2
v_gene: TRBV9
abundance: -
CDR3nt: TGTGCCAGCAGCCCCTACTCTAGCGGGGGTGCTAGCACAGATACGCAGTATTTT
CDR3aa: CASSPYSSGGASTDTQYF

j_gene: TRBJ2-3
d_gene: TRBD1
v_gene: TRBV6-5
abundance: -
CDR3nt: TGTGCCAGCAGTAGGACAGGGCGCACAGATACGCAGTATTTT
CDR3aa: CASSRTGRTDTQYF

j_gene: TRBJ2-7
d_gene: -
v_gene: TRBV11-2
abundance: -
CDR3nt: TGTGCCAGCAGCCAAGTGCGGGCGAAGGACTCATACGAGCAGTACTTC
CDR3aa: CASSQVRAKDSYEQYF

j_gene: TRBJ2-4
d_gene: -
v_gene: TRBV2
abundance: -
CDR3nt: TGTGCCAGCAGTGAAGCGCTTGGAGTTAAAAACATTCAGTACTTC
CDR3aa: CASSEALGVKNIQYF

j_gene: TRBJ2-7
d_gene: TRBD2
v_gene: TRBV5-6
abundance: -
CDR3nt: TGTGCCAGCAGCTCAGCCCGGGGGGGGGACGAGCAGTACTTC
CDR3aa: CASSSARGGDEQYF

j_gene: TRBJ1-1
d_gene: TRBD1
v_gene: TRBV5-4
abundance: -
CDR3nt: TGTGCCAGCAGCTTGCCTCCGGGACAGGGGGCGATTGTTGGGGACACTGAAGCTTTCTTT
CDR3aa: CASSLPPGQGAIVGDTEAFF

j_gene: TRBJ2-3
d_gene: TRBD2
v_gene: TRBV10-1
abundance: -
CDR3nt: TGCGCCAGCAGAGCGGGGGGTTACACAGATACGCAGTATTTT
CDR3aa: CASRAGGYTDTQYF

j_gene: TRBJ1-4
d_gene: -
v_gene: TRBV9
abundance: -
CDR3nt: TGTGCCAGCACGGCAGGGAGCCACGCAACTAATGAAAAACTGTTTTTT
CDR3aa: CASTAGSHATNEKLFF

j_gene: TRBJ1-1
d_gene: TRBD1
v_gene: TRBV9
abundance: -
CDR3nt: TGTGCCAGCAGCTCCCGACAGGGTGAAGCTTTCTTT
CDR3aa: CASSSRQGEAFF

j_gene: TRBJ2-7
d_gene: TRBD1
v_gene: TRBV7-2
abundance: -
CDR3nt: TGTGCCAGCAGCCGCGCGCAGGGGGCGTCCTACGAGCAGTACTTC
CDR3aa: CASSRAQGASYEQYF

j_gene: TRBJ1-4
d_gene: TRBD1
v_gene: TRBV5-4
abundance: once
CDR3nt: TGTGCCAGCAGCCCGGGACAGACTTATGAAAAACTGTTTTTT
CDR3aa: CASSPGQTYEKLFF

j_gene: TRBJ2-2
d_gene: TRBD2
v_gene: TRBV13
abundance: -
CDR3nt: TGTGCCAGCAGTACCGAGCGGGGGGGCTACACCGGGGAGCTGTTTTTT
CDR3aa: CASSTERGGYTGELFF

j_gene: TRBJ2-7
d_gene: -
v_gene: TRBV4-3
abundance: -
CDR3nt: TGCGCCAGCAGCCAAACAGGGAGAAACTACGAGCAGTACTTC
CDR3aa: CASSQTGRNYEQYF

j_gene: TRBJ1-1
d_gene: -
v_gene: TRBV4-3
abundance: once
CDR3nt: TGCGCCAGCAGCTACCAGGGTGACCGTTATGAAGCTTTCTTT
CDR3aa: CASSYQGDRYEAFF

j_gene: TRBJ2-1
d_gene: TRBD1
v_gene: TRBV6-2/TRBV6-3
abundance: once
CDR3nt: TGTGCCAGCAGTTACTACCGGCGGACAGGGGCCTACAATGAGCAGTTCTTC
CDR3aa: CASSYYRRTGAYNEQFF

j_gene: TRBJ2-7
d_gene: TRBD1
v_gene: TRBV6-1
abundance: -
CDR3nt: TGTGCCAGCAGCCCACAGGGGGCGCGGTACGAGCAGTACTTC
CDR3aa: CASSPQGARYEQYF

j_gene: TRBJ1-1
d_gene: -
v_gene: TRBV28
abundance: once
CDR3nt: TGTGCCAGCAGTCCGGGGGGGAAAGCTTTCTTT
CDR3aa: CASSPGGKAFF

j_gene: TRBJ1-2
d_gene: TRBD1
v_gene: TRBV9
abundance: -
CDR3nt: TGTGCCAGCAGCGTAGTCTCTTTCCCGGGACAGGGGACCGATGGCTACACCTTC
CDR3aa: CASSVVSFPGQGTDGYTF

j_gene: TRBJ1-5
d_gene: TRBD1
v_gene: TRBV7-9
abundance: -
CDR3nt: TGTGCCAGCAGCCGTTCGACAGGGCTCAATCAGCCCCAGCATTTT
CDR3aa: CASSRSTGLNQPQHF

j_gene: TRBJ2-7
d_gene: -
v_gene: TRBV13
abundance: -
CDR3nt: TGTGCCAGCAGGCGACGGGACTCCTACGAGCAGTACTTC
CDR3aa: CASRRRDSYEQYF

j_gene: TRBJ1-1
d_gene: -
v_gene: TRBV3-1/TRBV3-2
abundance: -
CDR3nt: TGTGCCAGCAGACCCGTCGGGTGGACTGAAGCTTTCTTT
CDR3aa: CASRPVGWTEAFF